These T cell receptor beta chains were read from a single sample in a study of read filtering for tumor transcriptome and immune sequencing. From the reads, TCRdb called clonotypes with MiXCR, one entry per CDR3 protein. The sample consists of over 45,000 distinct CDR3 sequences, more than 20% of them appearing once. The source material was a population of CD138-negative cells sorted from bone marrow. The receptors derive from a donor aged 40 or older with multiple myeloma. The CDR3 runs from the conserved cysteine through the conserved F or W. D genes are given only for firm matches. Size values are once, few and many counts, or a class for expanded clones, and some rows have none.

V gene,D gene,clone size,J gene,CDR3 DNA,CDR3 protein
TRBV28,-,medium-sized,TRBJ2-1,TGTGCCATCAAGCTCGGCACCATGGATGAGCAGTTCTTC,CAIKLGTMDEQFF
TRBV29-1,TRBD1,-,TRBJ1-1,TGCAGCGGAACAGGGGCCCTGAACACTGAAGCTTTCTTT,CSGTGALNTEAFF
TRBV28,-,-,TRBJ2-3,TGTGCCAGCTGTTTATCTGGGGATACGCAGTATTTT,CASCLSGDTQYF
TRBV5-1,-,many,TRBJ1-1,TGCGCCAGCAGCTCGGACGGAATGAACACTGAAGCTTTCTTT,CASSSDGMNTEAFF
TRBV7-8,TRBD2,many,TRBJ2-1,TGTGCCAGCAGCCCCAATGGACTAGCGGCAAATGAGCAGTTCTTC,CASSPNGLAANEQFF
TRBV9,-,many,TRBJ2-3,TGTGCCAGCAGCGTCTCAGCGGCCAGCACAGATACGCAGTATTTT,CASSVSAASTDTQYF
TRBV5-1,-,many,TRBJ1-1,TGCGCCAGCAGCTTGGACGAGGGATACACTGAAGCTTTCTTT,CASSLDEGYTEAFF
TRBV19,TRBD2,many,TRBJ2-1,TGTGCCAGTACGGGGAGCGGAGCGGGAAGAGGTGAGCAGTTCTTC,CASTGSGAGRGEQFF
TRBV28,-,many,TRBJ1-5,TGTGCCAGCAGTCGACAGGCTTATAGCAATCAGCCCCAGCATTTT,CASSRQAYSNQPQHF
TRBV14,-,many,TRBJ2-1,TGTGCCAGCAGCCAAACTAGTACCTACAATGAGCAGTTCTTC,CASSQTSTYNEQFF
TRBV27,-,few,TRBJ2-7,TGTGCCAGCAGTTGGGCCGGGACAAATACCTACGAGCAGTACTTC,CASSWAGTNTYEQYF
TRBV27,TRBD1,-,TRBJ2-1,TGTGCCAGCAGTCCCACGGGACAGGGCGACAATGAGCAGTTCTTC,CASSPTGQGDNEQFF
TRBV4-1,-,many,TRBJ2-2,TGCGCCAGCAGCCATCCACCAGGGGAGCTGTTTTTT,CASSHPPGELFF
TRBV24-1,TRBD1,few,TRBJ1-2,TGTGCCACCAGTGCGGGACAGTCCTATGGCCACACCTTC,CATSAGQSYGHTF
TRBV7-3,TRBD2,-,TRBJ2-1,TGTGCCAGCAGCTTAAGAGACGGGGGGGGCCTCACCTACAATGATCAGTTCTTC,CASSLRDGGGLTYNDQFF
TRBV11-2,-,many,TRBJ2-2,TGTGCCAGCAGCTTCCGGGCCACTGACACCGGGGAGCTGTTTTTT,CASSFRATDTGELFF
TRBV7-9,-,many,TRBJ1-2,TGTGCCAGCAGCTTAAATTTGGGGGTATCTTCCTATGGCTACACCTTC,CASSLNLGVSSYGYTF
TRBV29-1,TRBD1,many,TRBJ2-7,TGCAGCGTTGAGGTAACAGGGGGTTGGGAGCAGTACTTC,CSVEVTGGWEQYF
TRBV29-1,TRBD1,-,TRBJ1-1,TGCAGCGCCTACGGGGTACAGGGGGCTAACACTGAAGCTTTCTTT,CSAYGVQGANTEAFF
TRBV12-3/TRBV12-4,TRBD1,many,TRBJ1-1,TGTGCCAGCAGTCCACTGGACAGGGTCACTGAAGCTTTCTTT,CASSPLDRVTEAFF
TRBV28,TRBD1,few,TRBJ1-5,TGTGCCAGTAGGGACAGGGGACGACAGCCCCAGCATTTT,CASRDRGRQPQHF
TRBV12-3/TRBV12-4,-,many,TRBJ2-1,TGTGCCAGCACCTACCCACCGAGAAGCTCCTACAATGAGCAGTTCTTC,CASTYPPRSSYNEQFF
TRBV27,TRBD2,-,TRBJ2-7,TGTGCCAGCAGTTTCTCCCTAGCGGGTTACGAGCAGTACTTC,CASSFSLAGYEQYF
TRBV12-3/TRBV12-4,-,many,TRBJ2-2,TGTGCCAGCAGTTTAGAAACCGGGGAGCTGTTTTTT,CASSLETGELFF
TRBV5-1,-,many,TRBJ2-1,TGCGCCAGCAGCTTGGGAAACGGGGCCTACAATGAGCAGTTCTTC,CASSLGNGAYNEQFF
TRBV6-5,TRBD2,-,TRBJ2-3,TGTGCCAGCAGTTATCGGACTAGCGGGGGGCACAAAGCTAGCACAGATACGCAGTATTTT,CASSYRTSGGHKASTDTQYF
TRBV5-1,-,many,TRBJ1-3,TGCGCCAGCAGCCAAGTCAGCTCTGGAAACACCATATATTTT,CASSQVSSGNTIYF
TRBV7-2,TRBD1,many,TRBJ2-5,TGTGCCAGCAGCGGTAATTTCCAGGGGGCCGGTGAGACCCAGTACTTC,CASSGNFQGAGETQYF
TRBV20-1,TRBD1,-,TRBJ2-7,TGCAGTGCTAGAGATCCGGACAGGGGGCGCGACGAGCAGTACTTC,CSARDPDRGRDEQYF
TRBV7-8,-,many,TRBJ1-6,TGTGCCAGCAGCTTAGCAGGGTCTGGTTCACCCCTCCACTTT,CASSLAGSGSPLHF
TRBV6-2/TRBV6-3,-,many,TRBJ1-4,TGTGCCAGCAGTAGTCAAGGGGTCCCGAATGAAAAACTGTTTTTT,CASSSQGVPNEKLFF
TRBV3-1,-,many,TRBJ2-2,TGTGCCAGCAGCCAAGAGTATGGCGGGGAGCTGTTTTTT,CASSQEYGGELFF
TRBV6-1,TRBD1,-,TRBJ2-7,TGTGCCAGCACCCCCGCGGGGACAGGGTTGATCGAGCAGTACTTC,CASTPAGTGLIEQYF
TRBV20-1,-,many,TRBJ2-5,TGCAGTGCTAGAGGGAACCCCTCGGGGCAAGAGACCCAGTACTTC,CSARGNPSGQETQYF
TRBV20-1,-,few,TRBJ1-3,TGCAGTGCTAGAAACCCAACAGGGCCAGGAAACACCATATATTTT,CSARNPTGPGNTIYF
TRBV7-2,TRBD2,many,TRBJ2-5,TGTGCCAGCAGCTTATATCCGGGGGGGCGGGAGACCCAGTACTTC,CASSLYPGGRETQYF